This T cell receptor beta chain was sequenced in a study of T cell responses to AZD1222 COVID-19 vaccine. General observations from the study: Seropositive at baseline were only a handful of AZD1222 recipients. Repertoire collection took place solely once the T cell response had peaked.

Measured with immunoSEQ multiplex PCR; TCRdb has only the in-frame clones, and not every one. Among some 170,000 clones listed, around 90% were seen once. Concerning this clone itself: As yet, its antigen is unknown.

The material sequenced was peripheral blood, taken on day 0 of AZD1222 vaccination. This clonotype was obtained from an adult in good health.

The CDR3 sequence is CSVAVAGSQETQYF. The CDR3 region has the DNA TGCAGCGTTGCCGTAGCGGGTTCCCAAGAGACCCAGTACTTC. V usage is TRBV29-1 and J usage is TRBJ2-5, with 7 bases that match TRBD2. J lost 1 base, V lost 4 bases, and 6 bases had no gene match. There are 14 residues in the CDR3. Germline CDR1 and CDR2: SQVTM and ANQGSEA.